This TCR beta chain was obtained from a study of yellow fever vaccine responses in identical twins. The CDR3 extends over 15 amino acids. Germline V gene data show CDR1 as DFQATT and CDR2 as SNEGSKA (reference sequence). With 6 bases clipped from V and 0 bases from J, the junction kept 7 bases outside the gene matches. Study-wide results and caveats: Twins' vaccine T cell responses reportedly seemed partly convergent and partly personalized.

Worth noting for this clonotype: Its antigen is unknown.

MiXCR, run by TCRdb on the RT-PCR reads, gives a single entry per CDR3 protein. In the table there are approximately 6,900 distinct CDR3 sequences, 80% to 85% of which are singletons. Sequencing used T cells from blood (PBMCs), unsorted or a sorted subset (not recorded which), obtained before or after yellow fever vaccination (not recorded which). This clonotype was sampled from a woman aged 18-29 years who received the yellow fever vaccine. The chain joins TRBV20-1 to TRBJ2-1, with 8 bases aligning to TRBD2. CDR3 sequence reads: CSAPGGTSSYNEQFF. CDR3 sequence (DNA): TGCAGTGCGCCGGGAGGGACTAGCTCCTACAATGAGCAGTTCTTC.